The text below deals with one T cell receptor (beta chain). Time point defined: sample taken at primary tumor resection. The authors sequenced whole RNA from tumor, nontumor lung or frozen PBMC without sorting. The CDR3 is made up of 13 amino acids. The junction had 3 bases not matched to a gene; V was cut back by 4 bases and J by 4 bases. Germline assignment: CDR1 LGHDT and CDR2 YNNKEL (reference sequence). The data derive from a study of spatial heterogeneity in lung cancer. In TCRdb, the 5' RACE reads were re-called with MiXCR into one record per CDR3 protein. The sample yields 40,000 to 45,000 distinct CDR3 sequences, 6.8% seen once.

The genes are TRBV3-1 and TRBJ1-1; 7 bases are a match to TRBD1. The sequence was obtained from a female donor with early-stage non-small cell lung cancer. The material sequenced was PBMCs, taken at surgery. CDR3 coding DNA: TGTGCCAGCAGCCGGGACAGAGTCACTGAAGCTTTCTTT. This sequence encodes CASSRDRVTEAFF.